The next 26 T cell receptor beta chains were all read from a single sample in a study of EBV T-cell therapy then PD-1 blockade in nasopharyngeal carcinoma. Sequencing was performed with immunoSEQ multiplex PCR; in TCRdb, only in-frame clones are kept and a portion is missing. The table has roughly 21,000 clones, approximately 80% seen once. No antigens are known for them. The treatment is: AdE1-LMPpoly-expanded autologous EBV-specific T-cell therapy followed by anti-PD-1 nivolumab. The sample in question was CD8+ T cells from blood, obtained at day 61 from a patient whose treatment included autologous EBV-specific T cells and nivolumab. These receptors all stem from a man aged 40-55 years with nasopharyngeal carcinoma.

The J gene is TRBJ2-7, the V gene TRBV29-1; D might be TRBD1 (5 bases). Trimming left V 1 base short and J 3 bases short, with 13 bases between. The CDR3 totals 14 residues. Germline V gives CDR1 SQVTM, CDR2 ANQGSEA. This CDR3 reads CSVEVTENFYEQYF. CDR3 DNA sequence: TGCAGCGTTGAAGTGACAGAGAACTTCTACGAGCAGTACTTC.

The rearrangement joins TRBV29-1 to TRBJ1-2; D is unclear. The CDR3 sequence is 11 residues long. Germline CDR1 is SQVTM and CDR2 is ANQGSEA. V was cut by 3 bases and J by 4 bases, with 6 bases left in between. The CDR3 spells CSVEELYGYTF. As DNA, the CDR3 is TGCAGCGTTGAGGAGCTCTATGGCTACACCTTC.

The chain links TRBV6-5 to TRBJ2-1, with a possible D match to TRBD2 (6 bases). The V end was cut by 6 bases, the J end by 2 bases, with 14 bases between. From germline, CDR1 is MNHEY and CDR2 SVGAGI. The length of the CDR3 is 15 residues. The CDR3: CASSPSTGAYNEQFF. The CDR3 nucleotides are TGTGCCAGCAGCCCCAGTACGGGGGCCTACAATGAGCAGTTCTTC.

This chain uses TRBV4-1 with TRBJ2-2; no clear D gene. Trimming took 1 base from V and 7 from J, leaving 10 bases between them. The germline V gene encodes CDR1 MGHRA and CDR2 YSYEKL. This CDR3 comprises 14 residues. The CDR3 region is CASSQGGLGGELFF. CDR3 in DNA: TGCGCCAGCAGCCAAGGTGGTCTTGGCGGGGAGCTGTTTTTT.

This clone has just a few counts. The CDR3, as DNA: TGTGCCAGCAGTTTATCTATGAATAGCAATCAGCCCCAGCATTTT. Amino acids: CASSLSMNSNQPQHF. The chain employs TRBV27 and TRBJ1-5; no clear D. Germline lookup yields CDR1 MNHEY and CDR2 SMNVEV (reference sequence). Trimming pared 0 bases from V and 0 bases from J, leaving 6 bases between. This CDR3 has 15 residues.

This chain connects TRBV2 to TRBJ2-7; the D gene is possibly TRBD1 (6 bases). This CDR3 comprises 14 residues. In germline, CDR1 is SNHLY, CDR2 FYNNEI. Trimming cost V 2 bases and J 4 bases, with 12 bases left between them. The CDR3 protein is CASSEKGDPYEQYF. For the CDR3, the DNA is TGTGCCAGCAGTGAAAAGGGGGACCCGTACGAGCAGTACTTC. Using reference TRBV2 and TRBJ2-7 for the parts outside the CDR3, the full variable domain is EPEVTQTPSHQVTQMGQEVILRCVPISNHLYFYWYRQILGQKVEFLVSFYNNEISEKSEIFDDQFSVERPDGSNFTLKIRSTKLEDSAMYFCASSEKGDPYEQYFGPGTRLTVT.

Only a few counts were recorded for this clone. The gene calls are TRBV19 and TRBJ1-1; TRBD1 is a possible D gene (5 bases). CDR1 is LNHDA, CDR2 SQIVND, per germline (reference sequence). Trimming left V 6 bases short and J 3 bases short, with 17 bases between. The CDR3 length is 15 residues. The CDR3 protein is CASRPGRVRDTEAFF. In nucleotides, the CDR3 is TGTGCCAGTAGACCGGGGCGCGTTCGGGACACTGAAGCTTTCTTT.

The chain links TRBV27 to TRBJ2-3; TRBD2 is a possible D gene (6 bases). CDR1 is MNHEY, CDR2 SMNVEV, per germline (reference sequence). CDR3 length equals 12 residues. Trimming pared 9 bases from V and 2 bases from J, leaving 9 bases between. CDR3 sequence: CARPGLTDTQYF. The CDR3, as DNA: TGTGCCAGGCCGGGACTCACAGATACGCAGTATTTT.

This chain joins TRBV19 and TRBJ1-5, with D possibly TRBD1 on 5 matching bases. CDR1 is LNHDA and CDR2 is SQIVND in the germline V gene (reference sequence). There are 15 residues in the CDR3. V lost 2 bases, J lost 6 bases, and 14 bases lay in between. CDR3 nucleotide sequence: TGTGCCAGTAGTATATGGGGGTTCGCAACTCAGCCCCAGCATTTT. Residues: CASSIWGFATQPQHF.

In regard to this clone: Germline and junction disagree at one end, which may indicate a read error. The chain is built from TRBV28 and TRBJ2-7, with 9 bases that match TRBD1. Germline lookup yields CDR1 MDHEN and CDR2 SYDVKM. The CDR3 is made up of 14 amino acids. CDR3 residues: CASSLSGQGGEQYF. The CDR3 DNA reads as TGTGCCAGCAGCTTATCGGGACAGGGCGGCGAGCAGTACTTC.

This chain uses TRBV4-1 with TRBJ2-5; 7 positions match TRBD2. V gave up 0 bases and J gave up 5 bases; unmatched junction bases: 3. CDR3 length: 14 amino acids. Per germline, CDR1 MGHRA and CDR2 YSYEKL. The CDR3 sequence: CASSQDALAETQYF. CDR3 sequence (DNA): TGCGCCAGCAGCCAAGACGCACTAGCGGAGACCCAGTACTTC.

The chain has TRBV24-1 and TRBJ2-3; D is unresolved. V lost 2 bases and J lost 0, with 8 bases in between. The CDR3 loop spans 15 amino acids. The germline V gene encodes CDR1 KGHDR and CDR2 SFDVKD. CDR3 bases: TGTGCCACCAGTGATTGGCTAGAGAGCACAGATACGCAGTATTTT. Its protein is CATSDWLESTDTQYF.

The sample holds one count of this clone. This sequence joins TRBV7-8 and TRBJ2-7, with D perhaps assigned TRBD1 or TRBD2 (5 bases each). Germline-derived CDR1 and CDR2 are SGHVS and FQNEAQ. The CDR3 has 17 residues. V was cut by 0 bases and J by 3 bases, with 18 bases left in between. In DNA form, the CDR3 reads TGTGCCAGCAGCTTAGCGCTAGGACCGGGACGGATCTACGAGCAGTACTTC. Amino acid sequence: CASSLALGPGRIYEQYF.

This CDR3 is CASSFLSPKMWNTGELFF. The CDR3, as DNA: TGTGCCAGCAGCTTTCTGTCTCCGAAAATGTGGAACACCGGGGAGCTGTTTTTT. V gene TRBV7-9 combines with J gene TRBJ2-2; D remains ambiguous. CDR1 and CDR2 from the germline V gene are SEHNR and FQNEAQ (reference sequence). The CDR3 contains 18 residues. Trimming took 3 bases from V and 1 from J, leaving 18 bases between them.

The chain joins TRBV2 to TRBJ1-2, with D unresolved. The germline gives CDR1 SNHLY, CDR2 FYNNEI. This CDR3 is built from 14 residues. V gave up 4 bases and J gave up 4 bases, with 13 bases separating them. The CDR3 nucleotides are TGTGCCAGCAGTGGGACGGAGAACCTCTATGGCTACACCTTC. Its protein product is CASSGTENLYGYTF.

The gene calls are TRBV7-6 and TRBJ2-1, with D possibly being TRBD2 (5 bases). Per germline, CDR1 SGHVS and CDR2 FNYEAQ. This CDR3 region has 13 residues. Trimming left V 3 bases short and J 7 bases short, with 10 bases between. The CDR3 sequence: CASSFWRMNEQFF. The CDR3 DNA reads as TGTGCCAGCAGCTTCTGGAGGATGAATGAGCAGTTCTTC. The entire variable domain, with the rest obtained from reference TRBV7-6 and TRBJ2-1, is as follows: GAGVSQSPRYKVTKRGQDVALRCDPISGHVSLYWYRQALGQGPEFLTYFNYEAQQDKSGLPNDRFSAERPEGSISTLTIQRTEQRDSAMYRCASSFWRMNEQFFGPGTRLTVL.

This chain uses TRBV25-1 with TRBJ2-1, with 7 bases lining up with TRBD2. Germline CDR1 is MGHDK and CDR2 is SYGVNS. There are 14 residues in the CDR3. J lost 5 bases, V lost 2 bases, and 3 bases had no gene match. The CDR3 spells CASSEQGLNNEQFF. CDR3 bases: TGTGCCAGCAGTGAACAGGGACTAAACAATGAGCAGTTCTTC.

The genes are TRBV28 and TRBJ2-5; D not certain. The CDR3 loop spans 16 amino acids. The germline V gene has CDR1 MDHEN and CDR2 SYDVKM. Trimming left V 1 base short and J 5 bases short, with 17 bases between. This chain's CDR3 is CASSLLGSKVGETQYF. The CDR3 DNA sequence: TGTGCCAGCAGTTTATTGGGTAGCAAGGTGGGGGAGACCCAGTACTTC.

This clone occurred once. CDR3 nucleotides: TGTGCCAGCAGCCTCGGGGGGGCCGAGCAGTACTTC. This codes for CASSLGGAEQYF. The chain employs TRBV9 and TRBJ2-7; TRBD2 matches 8 bases. CDR1 and CDR2 (germline): SGDLS, YYNGEE. The CDR3 is 12 amino acids. J lost 6 bases, V lost 4 bases, and 3 bases had no gene match.

A few counts support this clone. This chain joins TRBV7-2 and TRBJ1-5, with D uncertain. This CDR3 spans 13 amino acids. Germline values: CDR1 SGHTA, CDR2 FQGNSA. The V end lost 1 base, the J end lost 6 bases, and 7 bases lay between the germline ends. The CDR3 region is CASSLGGSQPQHF. The CDR3 DNA follows: TGTGCCAGCAGCTTAGGAGGGAGTCAGCCCCAGCATTTT.

This chain joins TRBV27 and TRBJ1-4, with TRBD1 as a possible D gene (5 bases). V was cut by 2 bases and J by 5 bases, with 9 bases left in between. Germline V lookup: CDR1 MNHEY, CDR2 SMNVEV (reference sequence). The CDR3 runs to 14 residues. Written as DNA, the CDR3 is TGTGCCAGCAGTTTAGCAGGGTCAAATGAAAAACTGTTTTTT. Translation gives CASSLAGSNEKLFF.

The genes are TRBV4-3 and TRBJ1-6, with 11 bases identical to TRBD1. The V gene end was trimmed by 0 bases and the J gene end by 9 bases; junction bases not matched to a gene: 4. The germline V gene has CDR1 LGHNA and CDR2 YSLEER. The CDR3 is 16 amino acids. The CDR3 bases are TGCGCCAGCAGCCAAGACGCCGGGACAGGGGGTTCACCCCTCCACTTT. This gives the protein CASSQDAGTGGSPLHF.

The genes are TRBV5-6 and TRBJ1-1; D uncertain. The ends were cut back, 0 bases at V and 6 bases at J, with 6 bases in the middle. The CDR3 has 12 amino acids. Germline V gene lookup returns CDR1 SGHDT and CDR2 YYEEEE. The DNA for the CDR3 is TGTGCCAGCAGCTTGGGGATGTCTGAAGCTTTCTTT. Protein product: CASSLGMSEAFF.

This clone appeared a single time. This chain uses TRBV9 with TRBJ1-1, with 7 bases identical to TRBD1. This CDR3 is 15 amino acids long. Germline V gene data show CDR1 as SGDLS and CDR2 as YYNGEE. The trim removed 4 bases at V and 2 bases at J, leaving 8 bases unmatched. The CDR3 region has the DNA TGTGCCAGCAGCCTATACGGGGACAGAAACACTGAAGCTTTCTTT. The encoded protein is CASSLYGDRNTEAFF.

This chain connects TRBV18 to TRBJ2-4, with 7 nucleotides matching TRBD2. Per the germline V gene, CDR1 is KGHSH and CDR2 is LQKENI. The CDR3 consists of 18 residues. Trimming removed 0 bases from V and 1 base from J; junction bases left unmatched: 9. The CDR3 DNA sequence: TGTGCCAGCTCACCACCGGGGGAGGGCGAGGGGGCCAAAAACATTCAGTACTTC. As protein: CASSPPGEGEGAKNIQYF.

The CDR3 here is CATSSSRQGGNTIYF. The CDR3 DNA is TGTGCCACCAGCAGCTCTCGACAGGGGGGAAACACCATATATTTT. This rearrangement joins TRBV15 to TRBJ1-3, with TRBD1 matching over 8 bases. The trim removed 3 bases at V and 4 bases at J, leaving 5 bases unmatched. This CDR3 region has 15 residues. Germline V gives CDR1 LNHNV, CDR2 YYDKDF (reference sequence). Full variable domain (remainder filled in from reference TRBV15 and TRBJ1-3): DAMVIQNPRYQVTQFGKPVTLSCSQTLNHNVMYWYQQKSSQAPKLLFHYYDKDFNNEADTPDNFQSRRPNTSFCFLDIRSPGLGDTAMYLCATSSSRQGGNTIYFGEGSWLTVV.